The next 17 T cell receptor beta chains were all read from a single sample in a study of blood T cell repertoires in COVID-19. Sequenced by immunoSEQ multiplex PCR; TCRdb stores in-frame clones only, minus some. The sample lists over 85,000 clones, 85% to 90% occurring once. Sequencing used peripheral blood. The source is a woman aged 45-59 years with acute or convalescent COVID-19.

CDR3 nucleotide sequence: TGTGCCAGCAGTTTCCACAGGGGTGGTGGCTACACCTTC. Protein product: CASSFHRGGGYTF. The V and J genes are TRBV6-5 and TRBJ1-2; 7 nucleotides agree with TRBD1. The CDR3 has 13 residues. Trimming cost V 4 bases and J 7 bases; bases outside gene matches: 6. Germline CDR1 is MNHEY and CDR2 is SVGAGI.

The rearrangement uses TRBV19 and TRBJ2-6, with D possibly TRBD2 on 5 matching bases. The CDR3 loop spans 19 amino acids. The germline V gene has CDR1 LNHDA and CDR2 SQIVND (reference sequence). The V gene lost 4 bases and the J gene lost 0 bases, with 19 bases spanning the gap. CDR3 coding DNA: TGTGCCAGTAGTAAGGCGGGTCGGCCCGGCGGCTCTGGGGCCAACGTCCTGACTTTC. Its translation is CASSKAGRPGGSGANVLTF.

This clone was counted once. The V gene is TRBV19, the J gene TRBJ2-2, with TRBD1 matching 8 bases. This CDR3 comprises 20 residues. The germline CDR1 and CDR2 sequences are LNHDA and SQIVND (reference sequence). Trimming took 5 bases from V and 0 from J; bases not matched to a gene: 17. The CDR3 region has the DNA TGTGCCAGTAGTTTCCGGGACAGGAGACATCTTCGCACGAACACCGGGGAGCTGTTTTTT. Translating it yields CASSFRDRRHLRTNTGELFF.

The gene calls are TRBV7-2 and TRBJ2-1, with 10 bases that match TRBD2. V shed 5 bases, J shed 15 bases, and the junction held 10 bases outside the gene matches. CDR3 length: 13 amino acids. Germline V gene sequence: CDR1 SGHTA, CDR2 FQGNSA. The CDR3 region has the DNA TGTGCCAGCAGCCCCGACGCTAGCGGGAGCTCGTTCTTC. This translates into CASSPDASGSSFF.

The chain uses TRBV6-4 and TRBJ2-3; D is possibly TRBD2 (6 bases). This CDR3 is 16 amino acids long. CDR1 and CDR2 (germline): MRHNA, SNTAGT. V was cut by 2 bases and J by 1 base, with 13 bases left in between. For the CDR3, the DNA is TGTGCCAGCAGTGACGGAGAGCGGAGGGGCACAGATACGCAGTATTTT. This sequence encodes CASSDGERRGTDTQYF.

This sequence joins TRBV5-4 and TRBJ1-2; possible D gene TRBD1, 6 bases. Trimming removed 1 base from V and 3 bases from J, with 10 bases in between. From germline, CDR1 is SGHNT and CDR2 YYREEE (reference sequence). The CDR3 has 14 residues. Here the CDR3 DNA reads TGTGCCAGCAGCTTGACAGGGTCGCACTATGGCTACACCTTC. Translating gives CASSLTGSHYGYTF.

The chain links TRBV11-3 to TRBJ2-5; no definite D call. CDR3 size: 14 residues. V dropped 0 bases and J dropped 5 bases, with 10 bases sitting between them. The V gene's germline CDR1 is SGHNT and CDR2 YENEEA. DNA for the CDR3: TGTGCCAGCAGCTTAGACGGTAGTGCGGAGACCCAGTACTTC. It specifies CASSLDGSAETQYF.

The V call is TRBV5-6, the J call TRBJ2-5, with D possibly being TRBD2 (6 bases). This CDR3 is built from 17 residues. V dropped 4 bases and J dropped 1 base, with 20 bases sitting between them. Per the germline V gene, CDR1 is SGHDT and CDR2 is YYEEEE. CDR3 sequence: CASSRVFSPGVQETQYF. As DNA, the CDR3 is TGTGCCAGCAGCCGGGTCTTCAGCCCGGGGGTCCAAGAGACCCAGTACTTC.

CDR3 loop: CASSIPGANYGYTF. CDR3 nucleotides: TGTGCCAGTAGTATTCCAGGGGCAAACTATGGCTACACCTTC. This chain links TRBV19 with TRBJ1-2; D possibly corresponds to TRBD1 (6 bases). Germline CDR1 LNHDA, CDR2 SQIVND (reference sequence). Trimming shortened V by 3 bases and J by 2 bases, and 10 bases separated the two germline ends. CDR3 length: 14 residues. The full variable domain, with the rest looked up from reference TRBV19 and TRBJ1-2, is DGGITQSPKYLFRKEGQNVTLSCEQNLNHDAMYWYRQDPGQGLRLIYYSQIVNDFQKGDIAEGYSVSREKKESFPLTVTSAQKNPTAFYLCASSIPGANYGYTFGSGTRLTVV.

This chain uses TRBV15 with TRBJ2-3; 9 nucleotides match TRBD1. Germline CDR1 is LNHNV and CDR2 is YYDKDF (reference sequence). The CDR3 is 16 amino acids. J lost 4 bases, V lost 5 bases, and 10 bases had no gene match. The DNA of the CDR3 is TGTGCCACCAGCGGAACCGGGACAGGGTTGTCAGATACGCAGTATTTT. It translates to CATSGTGTGLSDTQYF.

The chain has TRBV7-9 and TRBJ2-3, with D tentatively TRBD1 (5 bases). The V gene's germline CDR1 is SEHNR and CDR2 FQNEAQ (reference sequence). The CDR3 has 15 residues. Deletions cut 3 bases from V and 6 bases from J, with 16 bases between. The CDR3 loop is CASSFDWKSGDTQYF. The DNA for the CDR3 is TGTGCCAGCAGCTTTGACTGGAAGTCAGGGGATACGCAGTATTTT.

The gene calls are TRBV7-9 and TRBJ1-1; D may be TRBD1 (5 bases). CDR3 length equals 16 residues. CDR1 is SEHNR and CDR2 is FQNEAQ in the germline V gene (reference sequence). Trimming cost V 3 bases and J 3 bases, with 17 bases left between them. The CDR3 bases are TGTGCCAGCAGCTTCGCCAGGGATTTATTGGACACTGAAGCTTTCTTT. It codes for CASSFARDLLDTEAFF.

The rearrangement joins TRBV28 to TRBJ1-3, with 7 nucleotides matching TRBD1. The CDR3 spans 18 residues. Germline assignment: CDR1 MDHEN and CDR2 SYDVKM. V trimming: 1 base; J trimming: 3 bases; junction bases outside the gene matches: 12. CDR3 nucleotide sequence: TGTGCCAGCAGTTTATTTTCCGCGGGGACAGCTGGTGGAAACACCATATATTTT. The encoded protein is CASSLFSAGTAGGNTIYF.

CDR3 amino acids: CASSIAGTGIEKLFF. CDR3 nucleotides: TGTGCCAGTAGTATAGCGGGGACAGGGATTGAAAAACTGTTTTTT. The gene calls are TRBV19 and TRBJ1-4, with TRBD1 identical over 9 bases. Germline CDR1 and CDR2: LNHDA and SQIVND (reference sequence). The length of the CDR3 is 15 residues. J gave up 7 bases and V 1 base, and 4 bases lay outside the gene matches.

In DNA, the CDR3 is TGTGCCAGCAGACCCTTACAGGGTTTGGGCGCTTTCTTT. As protein: CASRPLQGLGAFF. The V call is TRBV27, the J call TRBJ1-1, with a weak D call TRBD1 (6 bases). The CDR3 is 13 amino acids. Deletions cut 6 bases from V and 11 bases from J, with 19 bases between. In germline, CDR1 is MNHEY, CDR2 SMNVEV (reference sequence).

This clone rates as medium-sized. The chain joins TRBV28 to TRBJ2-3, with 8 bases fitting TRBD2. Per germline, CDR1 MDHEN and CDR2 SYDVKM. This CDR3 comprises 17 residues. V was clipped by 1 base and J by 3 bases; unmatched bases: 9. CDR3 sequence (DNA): TGTGCCAGCAGTTTATTCGGGAGGGAGGCAGGGACAGATACGCAGTATTTT. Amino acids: CASSLFGREAGTDTQYF.

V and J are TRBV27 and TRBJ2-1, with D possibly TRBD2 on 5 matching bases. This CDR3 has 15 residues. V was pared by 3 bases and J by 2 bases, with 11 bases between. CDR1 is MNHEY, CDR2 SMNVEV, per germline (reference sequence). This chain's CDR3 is CASSFTLATYNEQFF. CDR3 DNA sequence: TGTGCCAGCAGTTTTACCCTAGCTACCTACAATGAGCAGTTCTTC.